This T cell receptor beta chain emerged from a study of blood T cell repertoires in COVID-19. Across the study: Samples of COVID-19 (acute and convalescent) were obtained from the United States, Italy and Spain. T cells, B-cell-depleted T cells, or PBMCs supplied cDNA or gDNA.

The CDR3 is 13 amino acids. V dropped 3 bases and J dropped 6 bases, with 11 bases sitting between them. As processed by the authors: Estimated nucleated cell counts came from reference gene primer amplification. Repertoires were generated with immunoSEQ multiplex PCR, while TCRdb's copy carries only in-frame clones and drops some. V and J calls and clone size come straight from that table; D and trimming were deduced from the DNA. Among about 140,000 clones listed, roughly 87% were seen once. The receptor was isolated from a human donor in a cohort sampled during active COVID-19. Source material: peripheral blood. V and J are TRBV12-3 or TRBV12-4 and TRBJ1-2; tentatively, D is TRBD1 (5 bases). The CDR3 DNA follows: TGTGCCAGCAGTTTCTCAGGGTCAAATGGCTACACCTTC. It translates to CASSFSGSNGYTF.